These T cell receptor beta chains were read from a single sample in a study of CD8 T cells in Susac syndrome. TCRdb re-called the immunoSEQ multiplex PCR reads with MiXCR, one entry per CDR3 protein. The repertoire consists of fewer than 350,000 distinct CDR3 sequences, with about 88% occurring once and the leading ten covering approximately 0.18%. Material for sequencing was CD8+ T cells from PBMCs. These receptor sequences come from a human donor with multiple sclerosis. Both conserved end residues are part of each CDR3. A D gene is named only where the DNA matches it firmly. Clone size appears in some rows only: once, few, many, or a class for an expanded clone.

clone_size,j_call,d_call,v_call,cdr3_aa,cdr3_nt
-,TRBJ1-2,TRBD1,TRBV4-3,CASSEGVGTGYGYTF,TGCGCCAGCAGCGAAGGTGTCGGGACAGGCTATGGCTACACCTTC
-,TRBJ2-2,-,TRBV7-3,CASEGNTGELFF,TGTGCCAGTGAAGGGAACACCGGGGAGCTGTTTTTT
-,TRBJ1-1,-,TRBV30,CAWTQLLNTEAFF,TGTGCCTGGACTCAACTACTAAACACTGAAGCTTTCTTT
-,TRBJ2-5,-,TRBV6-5,CASSYSSGQETQYF,TGTGCCAGCAGTTACTCGAGCGGACAAGAGACCCAGTACTTC
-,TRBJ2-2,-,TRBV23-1,CASVLGTANTGELFF,TGCGCCAGCGTCCTCGGGACGGCGAACACCGGGGAGCTGTTTTTT
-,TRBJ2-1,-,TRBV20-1,CSAPGLNYNEQFF,TGCAGTGCCCCGGGACTGAACTACAATGAGCAGTTCTTC
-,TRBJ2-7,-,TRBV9,CASSVQGSYEQYF,TGTGCCAGCAGCGTCCAGGGCTCCTACGAGCAGTACTTC
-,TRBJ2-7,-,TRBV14,CASSHFGQSEYEQYF,TGTGCCAGCAGCCACTTTGGGCAGTCGGAGTACGAGCAGTACTTC
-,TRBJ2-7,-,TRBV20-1,CSARSGVEQYF,TGCAGTGCTAGATCAGGGGTCGAGCAGTACTTC
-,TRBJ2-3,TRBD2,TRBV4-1,CASSPNDWGGTQYF,TGCGCCAGCAGCCCAAACGACTGGGGGGGTACGCAGTATTTT
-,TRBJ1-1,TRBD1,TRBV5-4,CASSLGSIPQTGDTEAFF,TGTGCCAGCAGCTTGGGGAGCATCCCTCAAACAGGGGACACTGAAGCTTTCTTT
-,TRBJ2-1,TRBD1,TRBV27,CASSGQGVFDEQFF,TGTGCCAGCTCGGGACAGGGTGTCTTCGATGAGCAGTTCTTC
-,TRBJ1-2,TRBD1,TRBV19,CASSGTGGFYGYTF,TGTGCCAGTAGCGGGACAGGGGGCTTCTATGGCTACACCTTC
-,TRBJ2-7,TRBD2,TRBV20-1,CSAINWTSGSYEQYF,TGCAGTGCTATTAACTGGACTAGCGGATCCTACGAGCAGTACTTC
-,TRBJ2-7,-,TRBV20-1,CSARENWNGGYEQYF,TGCAGTGCTAGAGAAAATTGGAACGGGGGCTACGAGCAGTACTTC
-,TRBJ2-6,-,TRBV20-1,CSATGGQINSGANVLTF,TGCAGTGCTACCGGGGGACAGATCAACTCTGGGGCCAACGTCCTGACTTTC
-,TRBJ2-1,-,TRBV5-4,CASSLYLAYNEQFF,TGTGCCAGCAGCTTGTACCTGGCCTACAATGAGCAGTTCTTC
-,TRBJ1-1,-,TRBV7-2,CASSFSGLVAEAFF,TGTGCCAGCAGCTTCTCCGGACTTGTCGCTGAAGCTTTCTTT
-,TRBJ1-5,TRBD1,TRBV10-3,CATQAQGVEPQHF,TGTGCCACCCAGGCACAGGGGGTAGAGCCCCAGCATTTT
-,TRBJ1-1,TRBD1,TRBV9,CASSEQGAPTEAFF,TGTGCCAGCAGCGAACAGGGGGCGCCCACTGAAGCTTTCTTT
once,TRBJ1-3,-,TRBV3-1,CASSYLTGSGNTIYF,TGTGCCAGCAGCTACCTGACAGGCTCTGGAAACACCATATATTTT
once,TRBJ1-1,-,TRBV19,CAIRTTGRSAFF,TGTGCCATTAGAACCACAGGGAGATCAGCTTTCTTT
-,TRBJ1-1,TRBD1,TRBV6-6,CASSLNSGTVGTEAFF,TGTGCCAGCAGTCTCAACTCCGGGACAGTGGGCACTGAAGCTTTCTTT
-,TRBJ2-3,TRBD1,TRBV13,CASSSGSGQGDTDTQYF,TGTGCCAGCAGCTCGGGATCGGGACAGGGCGACACAGATACGCAGTATTTT
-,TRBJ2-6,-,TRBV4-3,CASSQHRAGANVLTF,TGCGCCAGCAGCCAACACAGGGCTGGGGCCAACGTCCTGACTTTC
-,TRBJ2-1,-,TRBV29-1,CSVRKGGEQFF,TGCAGCGTTCGAAAGGGCGGTGAGCAGTTCTTC
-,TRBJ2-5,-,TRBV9,CASSSTTGHLEETQHF,TGTGCCAGCAGCTCGACAACGGGACACCTCGAAGAGACCCAGCACTTC
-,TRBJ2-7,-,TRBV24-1,CATSDGVSGSYEQYF,TGTGCCACCAGTGATGGGGTTAGCGGATCCTACGAGCAGTACTTC
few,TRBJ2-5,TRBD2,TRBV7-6,CASSLAGGKETQYF,TGTGCCAGCAGCTTAGCGGGGGGGAAAGAGACCCAGTACTTC
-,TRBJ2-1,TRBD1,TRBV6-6,CASTVDRGWYNEQFF,TGTGCCAGCACCGTGGACAGGGGCTGGTACAATGAGCAGTTCTTC